The T cell receptor (beta chain) under discussion was sequenced for a study of cytomegalovirus exposure and HLA in healthy donors. General study findings and limits: CMV serostatus alone was available as immune exposure information. Some TCR beta chains (roughly 160 of them) were listed as cytomegalovirus-associated.

At collection, donors were nominally healthy, but unrecorded immune exposures were probable. A word on this clone: Its target is not known.

Primers: 60 Vbeta forward and 13 Jbeta reverse. TCRdb's copy holds only in-frame clones and misses some; the assay was immunoSEQ multiplex PCR. This table holds around 85,000 clones, 80% found once. With 1 base removed from V and 0 bases from J, the gap between germline ends came to 6 bases. CDR1 and CDR2 from the germline V gene are SGHTA and FQGNSA. This CDR3 has 14 residues. The sequence was collected from a man in his forties or fifties in good health and CMV-seropositive. The sample comprised PBMCs. V is TRBV7-2 and J is TRBJ2-5; weak D call: TRBD1 (5 bases). CDR3 in amino acids: CASSLDRYQETQYF. The CDR3 nucleotides read TGTGCCAGCAGCTTAGACAGGTACCAAGAGACCCAGTACTTC. The entire variable domain, with the rest obtained from reference TRBV7-2 and TRBJ2-5, is as follows: GAGVSQSPSNKVTEKGKDVELRCDPISGHTALYWYRQSLGQGLEFLIYFQGNSAPDKSGLPSDRFSAERTGGSVSTLTIQRTQQEDSAVYLCASSLDRYQETQYFGPGTRLLVL.